The clone carrying this T cell receptor (beta chain) was observed a few times. Its specificity is not known. This specimen comes from a study of T-cell reconstitution after alpha-beta-depleted transplantation in children. The trim removed 4 bases at V and 3 bases at J, leaving 3 bases unmatched. This CDR3 is built from 14 residues. The germline CDR1 and CDR2 sequences are SGHVS and FQNEAQ. Whole-study results and caveats: Expanded graft clones, several hundred of them, were reportedly the source of alpha-beta T cells about two months after transplant. T-cell counts and diversity at one year post-transplant came mainly from newly produced T cells. The high TCRbeta diversity at day 60 in some patients came from surviving recipient T cells and thymic progenitors.

Unique molecular identifiers were used to barcode this TCRbeta library. TCRdb independently ran MiXCR on the PCR reads; one entry per CDR3 protein. The data show 150,000 to 250,000 distinct CDR3 sequences, 6.3% seen once. The TCR comes from a girl less than two years old with combined immunodeficiency, due to receive a stem cell transplant. The sequences come from PBMCs, collected before TCRalphabeta/CD19-depleted stem cell transplant. The rearrangement uses TRBV7-8 and TRBJ2-3, with TRBD2 identical over 8 bases. As DNA, the CDR3 is TGTGCCAGCAGCTCGGGAGGGGTAACAGATACGCAGTATTTT. Protein: CASSSGGVTDTQYF.